This is a list of T cell receptor beta chains from one sample in a study of CD8 T cells in ankylosing spondylitis. TCRdb called the 5' RACE reads again in MiXCR, with one record for every CDR3 protein. The top ten clones hold around 33% of a sample with roughly 230,000 distinct CDR3 sequences, about 20% of them seen once. Sample: blood, either unsorted or a sorted T cell fraction (not recorded which). Receptors were obtained from a male donor with ankylosing spondylitis or in good health (not recorded which). Both conserved end residues are part of each CDR3. The D gene is left open where the match is weak. For some rows the clone size is stated as once, few or many, or as a class when expanded; others skip it.

j_gene: TRBJ2-2; d_gene: TRBD2; v_gene: TRBV6-1; abundance: -; CDR3nt: TGTGCCAGCAGTGAATGGTTAGCGGGAGGTGCCGGGGAGCTGTTTTTT; CDR3aa: CASSEWLAGGAGELFF
j_gene: TRBJ2-1; d_gene: -; v_gene: TRBV2; abundance: few; CDR3nt: TGTGCCAGCGGGTGGCCCGAGCACTACAATGAGCAGTTCTTC; CDR3aa: CASGWPEHYNEQFF
j_gene: TRBJ2-7; d_gene: -; v_gene: TRBV13; abundance: -; CDR3nt: TGTGCCAGCAGCTTAGGGCCAGTTGAGCAGTACTTC; CDR3aa: CASSLGPVEQYF
j_gene: TRBJ2-1; d_gene: TRBD2; v_gene: TRBV11-1; abundance: -; CDR3nt: TGTGCCAGCAGCCTGCCGAAATGGACTAGCGGGGGGAATTACAATGAGCAGTTCTTC; CDR3aa: CASSLPKWTSGGNYNEQFF
j_gene: TRBJ2-7; d_gene: -; v_gene: TRBV12-3/TRBV12-4; abundance: few; CDR3nt: TGTGCCAGCAGCCTTTCGAACAGGGTCCACGAGCAGTACTTC; CDR3aa: CASSLSNRVHEQYF
j_gene: TRBJ2-1; d_gene: -; v_gene: TRBV6-5; abundance: few; CDR3nt: TGTGCCAGCAGTTACCGGCAGCGTAATGAGCAGTTCTTC; CDR3aa: CASSYRQRNEQFF
j_gene: TRBJ2-5; d_gene: TRBD2; v_gene: TRBV11-1; abundance: -; CDR3nt: TGTGCCAGCAGCTCAAAGATTAGCGGGACCTCCCCTGGGAGTTGGGAGACCCAGTACTTC; CDR3aa: CASSSKISGTSPGSWETQYF
j_gene: TRBJ2-1; d_gene: TRBD2; v_gene: TRBV6-2/TRBV6-3; abundance: -; CDR3nt: TGTGCCAGCAGCCGAGATATAACTAGCGGGAGGGACAATGAGCAGTTCTTC; CDR3aa: CASSRDITSGRDNEQFF
j_gene: TRBJ2-3; d_gene: TRBD2; v_gene: TRBV19; abundance: -; CDR3nt: TGTGCCAGTGCCGGGACTAGCGGGAGCACAGATACGCAGTATTTT; CDR3aa: CASAGTSGSTDTQYF
j_gene: TRBJ2-5; d_gene: -; v_gene: TRBV12-3/TRBV12-4; abundance: few; CDR3nt: TGTGCCAGCAGTTTAGCCCAATACAAACAAGAGACCCAGTACTTC; CDR3aa: CASSLAQYKQETQYF
j_gene: TRBJ2-7; d_gene: -; v_gene: TRBV10-3; abundance: -; CDR3nt: TGTGCCATCAGTAATCGGGAGATCGCCTACGAGCAGTACTTC; CDR3aa: CAISNREIAYEQYF
j_gene: TRBJ2-1; d_gene: TRBD2; v_gene: TRBV20-1; abundance: -; CDR3nt: TGCAGTGCTAACGAGCACCCGGGAGGGTACGTCGATGAGCAGTTCTTC; CDR3aa: CSANEHPGGYVDEQFF
j_gene: TRBJ2-1; d_gene: -; v_gene: TRBV7-7; abundance: -; CDR3nt: TGTGCTAGCAGCTCCCCTACGGGCAATGAGCAGTTCTTC; CDR3aa: CASSSPTGNEQFF
j_gene: TRBJ2-3; d_gene: TRBD2; v_gene: TRBV29-1; abundance: -; CDR3nt: TGCAGCGTTTACTCTAGCGGGGGAACCACAGATACGCAGTATTTT; CDR3aa: CSVYSSGGTTDTQYF
j_gene: TRBJ2-7; d_gene: -; v_gene: TRBV20-1; abundance: -; CDR3nt: TGCAGTGCTGAAAGAGGAATTCAGTTCGACGAGCAGTACTTC; CDR3aa: CSAERGIQFDEQYF
j_gene: TRBJ2-1; d_gene: TRBD1; v_gene: TRBV27; abundance: few; CDR3nt: TGTGCCAGCAGTTTCTCCAGGACAGGGGAGGGTGAGCAGTTCTTC; CDR3aa: CASSFSRTGEGEQFF
j_gene: TRBJ2-3; d_gene: -; v_gene: TRBV7-9; abundance: few; CDR3nt: TGTGCCAGCAGCTTGTTTCCCACAGATACGCAGTATTTT; CDR3aa: CASSLFPTDTQYF
j_gene: TRBJ2-5; d_gene: -; v_gene: TRBV2; abundance: few; CDR3nt: TGTGCCAGCAGTGCGGGCGGAGGGACGGATGCTACTCAAGAGACCCAGTACTTC; CDR3aa: CASSAGGGTDATQETQYF
j_gene: TRBJ1-1; d_gene: -; v_gene: TRBV4-3; abundance: few; CDR3nt: TGCGCCAGCAGCCAAGATAACACTGAAGCTTTCTTT; CDR3aa: CASSQDNTEAFF
j_gene: TRBJ2-5; d_gene: -; v_gene: TRBV11-2; abundance: few; CDR3nt: TGTGCCAGCAGCTTAACATTGGGACTGCCGGATGAGACCCAGTACTTC; CDR3aa: CASSLTLGLPDETQYF
j_gene: TRBJ1-2; d_gene: -; v_gene: TRBV10-2; abundance: -; CDR3nt: TGCGCCAGCAGTGAGTCTCCGGGGATATATGGCTACACCTTC; CDR3aa: CASSESPGIYGYTF
j_gene: TRBJ2-1; d_gene: TRBD1; v_gene: TRBV29-1; abundance: few; CDR3nt: TGCAGCGTGGATCCGGGACAGACGGTTAATGAGCAGTTCTTC; CDR3aa: CSVDPGQTVNEQFF
j_gene: TRBJ2-2; d_gene: -; v_gene: TRBV20-1; abundance: many; CDR3nt: TGCAGTGCTAGAACCCTAGCGAGGGAGATCGGGGAGCTGTTTTTT; CDR3aa: CSARTLAREIGELFF
j_gene: TRBJ1-2; d_gene: TRBD1; v_gene: TRBV20-1; abundance: -; CDR3nt: TGCAGTGCCGAATTGACAGGGGGCACCTATGGCTACACCTTC; CDR3aa: CSAELTGGTYGYTF
j_gene: TRBJ2-1; d_gene: TRBD2; v_gene: TRBV6-4; abundance: -; CDR3nt: TGTGCCAGCAGGGAAGCGGGAGGGTCCTACAATGAGCAGTTCTTC; CDR3aa: CASREAGGSYNEQFF
j_gene: TRBJ2-7; d_gene: -; v_gene: TRBV21-1; abundance: few; CDR3nt: TGTGCCAGCACCAAAGCCAATCAAGGGGTGGAGCAGTACTTC; CDR3aa: CASTKANQGVEQYF
j_gene: TRBJ2-3; d_gene: -; v_gene: TRBV7-9; abundance: -; CDR3nt: TGTGCCAGCGGGTGGGAGTTCCGCACAGATACGCAGTATTTT; CDR3aa: CASGWEFRTDTQYF
j_gene: TRBJ2-7; d_gene: TRBD2; v_gene: TRBV29-1; abundance: few; CDR3nt: TGCAGCGTAGGACTAGCGGAGACCTACGAGCAGTACTTC; CDR3aa: CSVGLAETYEQYF
j_gene: TRBJ2-1; d_gene: TRBD2; v_gene: TRBV4-3; abundance: few; CDR3nt: TGCGCCAGCAGCCGAGATGTAGCGGGAGGGGTGAGGAATGAGCAGTTCTTC; CDR3aa: CASSRDVAGGVRNEQFF
j_gene: TRBJ2-1; d_gene: -; v_gene: TRBV9; abundance: -; CDR3nt: TGTGCCAGCAGCCGTAGACCCGTGCATGAGCAGTTCTTC; CDR3aa: CASSRRPVHEQFF
j_gene: TRBJ2-2; d_gene: TRBD2; v_gene: TRBV12-3/TRBV12-4; abundance: -; CDR3nt: TGTGCCAGCCGCCCGGGGGGGCTGGGCACCGGGGAGCTGTTTTTT; CDR3aa: CASRPGGLGTGELFF